These 11 T cell receptor beta chains share one sample of origin, sequenced in a study of T cells after yellow fever vaccination. Each CDR3 protein is one row after TCRdb ran MiXCR on the 5' RACE reads. Altogether 450,000 to 600,000 distinct CDR3 sequences are present, around an eighth being singletons, with the ten largest covering over 12%. This specimen was PBMCs, taken on the day of the yellow fever booster vaccination. Source of these receptors: a man under 40 who received the YFV17D yellow fever vaccine.

This clonotype showed up just a few times. The gene calls are TRBV4-3 and TRBJ2-3, with no clear D. CDR1 LGHNA and CDR2 YSLEER come from the germline V gene. V lost 0 bases and J lost 2, with 12 bases in between. The CDR3 totals 16 residues. The CDR3 bases are TGCGCCAGCAGCCAAGATATTCGTGGACCCACAGATACGCAGTATTTT. Translating gives CASSQDIRGPTDTQYF.

This clonotype has ten or more counts. At one end, the junction sequence differs from germline, possibly due to a read error. The rearrangement joins TRBV5-1 to TRBJ2-5, with D perhaps matching TRBD1 (6 bases). Germline V gene sequence: CDR1 SGHRS, CDR2 YFSETQ. CDR3 length equals 12 residues. For the CDR3, the DNA is TGTGCCAGCAGGGGCAGTCAAGAGACCCAGTACTTC. Translated: CASRGSQETQYF. Filled out from reference TRBV5-1 and TRBJ2-5, the complete variable domain reads KAGVTQTPRYLIKTRGQQVTLSCSPISGHRSVSWYQQTPGQGLQFLFEYFSETQRNKGNFPGRFSGRQFSNSRSEMNVSTLELGDSALYLCASRGSQETQYFGPGTRLLVL.

CDR3 amino acids: CAISSGSLNEQFF. CDR3 bases: TGTGCCATCTCTAGCGGGAGCTTAAATGAGCAGTTCTTC. J is TRBJ2-1 and V is TRBV12-3 or TRBV12-4, with TRBD2 matching over 10 bases. The CDR3 extends over 13 amino acids. Trimming cost V 10 bases and J 7 bases; bases outside gene matches: 7.

The rearrangement links TRBV24-1 to TRBJ2-3; D remains ambiguous. CDR3 length equals 16 residues. Trimming shortened V by 0 bases and J by 6 bases, and 15 bases separated the two germline ends. CDR1 and CDR2 (germline): KGHDR, SFDVKD. CDR3 sequence reads: CATSDLGVLGSDTQYF. The CDR3 nucleotides read TGTGCCACCAGTGATTTGGGGGTCCTTGGGTCGGATACGCAGTATTTT.

This rearrangement joins TRBV4-2 to TRBJ2-6; no definite D call. Germline V gene data show CDR1 as LGHNA and CDR2 as YNFKEQ. This CDR3 spans 17 amino acids. Trimming removed 1 base from V and 0 bases from J, with 10 bases in between. The CDR3 DNA reads as TGTGCCAGCAGCCAAGGAATAGGCCCCTCTGGGGCCAACGTCCTGACTTTC. The encoded protein is CASSQGIGPSGANVLTF.

This clonotype was recorded a few times. The chain employs TRBV5-1 and TRBJ2-3, with 9 positions matching TRBD2. V shed 1 base and J 6 bases; nucleotides not matched to a gene: 6. Germline V lookup: CDR1 SGHRS, CDR2 YFSETQ. This CDR3 is built from 15 residues. CDR3 DNA sequence: TGCGCCAGCAGCTTGCCTAGCGGGGCCGGGGATACGCAGTATTTT. This encodes CASSLPSGAGDTQYF. The variable domain in full, with the rest retrieved from reference TRBV5-1 and TRBJ2-3, is KAGVTQTPRYLIKTRGQQVTLSCSPISGHRSVSWYQQTPGQGLQFLFEYFSETQRNKGNFPGRFSGRQFSNSRSEMNVSTLELGDSALYLCASSLPSGAGDTQYFGPGTRLTVL.

This clonotype showed up just a few times. The chain carries TRBV29-1 and TRBJ2-5; perhaps TRBD2 as D (5 bases). CDR3 length equals 15 residues. The germline V gene has CDR1 SQVTM and CDR2 ANQGSEA. V dropped 4 bases and J dropped 2 bases, with 17 bases sitting between them. This CDR3 is CSVAPRTRPQETQYF. Here the CDR3 DNA reads TGCAGCGTTGCGCCCCGGACTCGTCCTCAAGAGACCCAGTACTTC.

The rearrangement links TRBV14 to TRBJ2-3; TRBD2 matches at 7 bases. This CDR3 contains 17 residues. In germline, CDR1 is SGHDN, CDR2 FVKESK. V dropped 0 bases and J dropped 0; count of bases not matched to a gene: 6. The DNA of the CDR3 is TGTGCCAGCAGCCAAGAGAATCCGGGACTAAGCACAGATACGCAGTATTTT. Residues: CASSQENPGLSTDTQYF.

This clonotype has just a few counts. The V and J genes are TRBV9 and TRBJ2-2, with D possibly being TRBD1 or TRBD2 (6 bases each). CDR1 SGDLS and CDR2 YYNGEE come from the germline V gene. The V end lost 4 bases, the J end lost 7 bases, and 20 bases lay between the germline ends. The CDR3 sequence is 16 residues long. The chain's CDR3 is CASSTRRIGGIGELFF. In DNA form, the CDR3 reads TGTGCCAGCAGCACGCGACGTATCGGGGGCATCGGGGAGCTGTTTTTT.

This clonotype came up a few times. This rearrangement joins TRBV6-1 to TRBJ1-3, with D tentatively TRBD1 (5 bases). V was trimmed by 6 bases and J by 4 bases, leaving 13 bases between them. From germline, CDR1 is MNHNS and CDR2 SASEGT. CDR3 size: 14 residues. The CDR3 DNA reads TGTGCCAGCAGGTCTAGGGGCGCGGGAAACACCATATATTTT. This codes for CASRSRGAGNTIYF.

This clonotype was found a few times. The V call is TRBV29-1, the J call TRBJ2-3; possible D gene TRBD1, 5 bases. V lost 1 base to trimming and J lost 7 bases, with 9 bases between them. Germline values: CDR1 SQVTM, CDR2 ANQGSEA. The CDR3 is 12 amino acids. The chain's CDR3 is CSVEVGANTQYF. DNA for the CDR3: TGCAGCGTTGAAGTAGGGGCGAATACGCAGTATTTT.